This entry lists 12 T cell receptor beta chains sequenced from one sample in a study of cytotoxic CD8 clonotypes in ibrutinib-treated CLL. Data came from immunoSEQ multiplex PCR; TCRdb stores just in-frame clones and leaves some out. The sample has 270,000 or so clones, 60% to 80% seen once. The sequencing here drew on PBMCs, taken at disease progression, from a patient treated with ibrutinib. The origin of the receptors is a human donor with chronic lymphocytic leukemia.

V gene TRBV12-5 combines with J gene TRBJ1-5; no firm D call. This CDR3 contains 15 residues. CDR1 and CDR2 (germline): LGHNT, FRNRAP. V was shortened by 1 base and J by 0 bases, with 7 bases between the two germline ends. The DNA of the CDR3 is TGTGCTAGTGGTTTGGGGCTCTATAGCAATCAGCCCCAGCATTTT. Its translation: CASGLGLYSNQPQHF.

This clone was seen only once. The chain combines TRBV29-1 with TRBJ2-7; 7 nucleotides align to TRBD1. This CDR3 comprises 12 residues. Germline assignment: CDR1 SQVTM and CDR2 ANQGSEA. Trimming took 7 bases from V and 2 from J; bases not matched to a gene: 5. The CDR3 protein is CSAAGTAYEQYF. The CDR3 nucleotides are TGCAGCGCCGCCGGGACAGCCTACGAGCAGTACTTC.

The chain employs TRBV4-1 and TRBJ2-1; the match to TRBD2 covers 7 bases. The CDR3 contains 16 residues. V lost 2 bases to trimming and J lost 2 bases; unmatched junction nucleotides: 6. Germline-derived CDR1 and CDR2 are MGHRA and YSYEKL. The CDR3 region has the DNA TGCGCCAGCAGCCAAATAGCGGGTCAAACCTACAATGAGCAGTTCTTC. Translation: CASSQIAGQTYNEQFF.

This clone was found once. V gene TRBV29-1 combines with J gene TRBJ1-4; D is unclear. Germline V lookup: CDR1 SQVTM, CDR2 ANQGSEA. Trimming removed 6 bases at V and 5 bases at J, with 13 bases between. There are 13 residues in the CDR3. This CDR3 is CSVSRRSNEKLFF. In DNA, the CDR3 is TGCAGCGTGAGTCGCAGATCAAATGAAAAACTGTTTTTT.

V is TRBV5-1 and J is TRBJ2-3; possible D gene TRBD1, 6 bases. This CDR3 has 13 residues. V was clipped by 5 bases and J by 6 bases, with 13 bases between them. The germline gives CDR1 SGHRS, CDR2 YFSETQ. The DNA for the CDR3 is TGCGCCAGCAGGGAGACAGGATACGATACGCAGTATTTT. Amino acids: CASRETGYDTQYF. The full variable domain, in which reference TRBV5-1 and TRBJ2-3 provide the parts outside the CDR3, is KAGVTQTPRYLIKTRGQQVTLSCSPISGHRSVSWYQQTPGQGLQFLFEYFSETQRNKGNFPGRFSGRQFSNSRSEMNVSTLELGDSALYLCASRETGYDTQYFGPGTRLTVL.

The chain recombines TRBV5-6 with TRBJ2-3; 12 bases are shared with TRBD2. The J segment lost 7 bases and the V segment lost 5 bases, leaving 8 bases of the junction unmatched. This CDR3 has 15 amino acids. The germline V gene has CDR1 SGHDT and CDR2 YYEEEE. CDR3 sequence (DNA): TGTGCCAGCAGGGGAACTAGCGGGGGGATACATACGCAGTATTTT. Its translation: CASRGTSGGIHTQYF.

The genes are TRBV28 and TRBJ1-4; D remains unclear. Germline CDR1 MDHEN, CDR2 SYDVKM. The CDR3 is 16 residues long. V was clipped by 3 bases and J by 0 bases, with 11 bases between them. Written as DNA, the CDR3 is TGTGCCAGCAGTTTGCACACGGCCGCAACTAATGAAAAACTGTTTTTT. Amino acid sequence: CASSLHTAATNEKLFF.

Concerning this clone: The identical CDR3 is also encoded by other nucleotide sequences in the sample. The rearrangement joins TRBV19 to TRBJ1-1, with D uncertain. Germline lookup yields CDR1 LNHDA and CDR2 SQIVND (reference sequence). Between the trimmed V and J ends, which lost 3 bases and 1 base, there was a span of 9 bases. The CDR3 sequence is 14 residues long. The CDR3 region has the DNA TGTGCCAGTAGTATTAGACAAGGGAACACTGAAGCTTTCTTT. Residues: CASSIRQGNTEAFF.

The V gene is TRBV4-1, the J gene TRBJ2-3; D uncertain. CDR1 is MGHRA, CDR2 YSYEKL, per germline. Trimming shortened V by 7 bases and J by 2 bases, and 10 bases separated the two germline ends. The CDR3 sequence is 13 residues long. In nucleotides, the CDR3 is TGCGCCAGCAACGGTTTTAACACAGATACGCAGTATTTT. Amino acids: CASNGFNTDTQYF.

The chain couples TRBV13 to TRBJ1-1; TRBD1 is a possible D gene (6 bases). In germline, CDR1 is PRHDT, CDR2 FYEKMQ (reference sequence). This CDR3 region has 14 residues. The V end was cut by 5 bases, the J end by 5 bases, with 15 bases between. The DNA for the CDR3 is TGTGCCAGCAGCACATCCCTAAGGGGGACTGAAGCTTTCTTT. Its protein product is CASSTSLRGTEAFF.

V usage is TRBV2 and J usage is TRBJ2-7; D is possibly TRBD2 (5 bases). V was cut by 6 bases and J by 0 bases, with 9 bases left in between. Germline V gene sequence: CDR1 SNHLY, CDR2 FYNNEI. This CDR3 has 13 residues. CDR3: CASSAGFSYEQYF. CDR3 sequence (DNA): TGTGCCAGCAGCGCGGGCTTCTCCTACGAGCAGTACTTC. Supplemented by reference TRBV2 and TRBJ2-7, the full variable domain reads EPEVTQTPSHQVTQMGQEVILRCVPISNHLYFYWYRQILGQKVEFLVSFYNNEISEKSEIFDDQFSVERPDGSNFTLKIRSTKLEDSAMYFCASSAGFSYEQYFGPGTRLTVT.

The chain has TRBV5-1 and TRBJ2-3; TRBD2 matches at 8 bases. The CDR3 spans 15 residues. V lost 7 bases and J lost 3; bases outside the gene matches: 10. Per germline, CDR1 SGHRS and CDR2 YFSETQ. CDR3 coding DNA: TGCGCCAGCGCCAGGGCGGGAGGTGTAACAGATACGCAGTATTTT. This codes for CASARAGGVTDTQYF.